This TCR beta chain derives from a study of blood T cell repertoires in COVID-19. Germline V lookup: CDR1 SEHNR, CDR2 FQNEAQ (reference sequence). V lost 5 bases to trimming and J lost 7 bases; unmatched junction nucleotides: 11. CDR3 length equals 15 residues. Study processing details: The authors estimated nucleated cell counts from reference gene primer amplification. Clones were read by immunoSEQ multiplex PCR, and TCRdb kept only the in-frame ones, dropping some. The V and J calls and clone size are taken from that table; D and trimming were inferred from the DNA. The sample shows about 260,000 clones, around four fifths of them seen only once.

Specimen: peripheral blood. This receptor was taken from a man aged 55 to 70 who had recovered from COVID-19. The V call is TRBV7-9, the J call TRBJ2-7, with 10 bases lining up with TRBD1. CDR3 in DNA: TGTGCCAGCAGCGGGGACGGGACAGGGGAACGGGAGCAGTACTTC. Translation: CASSGDGTGEREQYF.